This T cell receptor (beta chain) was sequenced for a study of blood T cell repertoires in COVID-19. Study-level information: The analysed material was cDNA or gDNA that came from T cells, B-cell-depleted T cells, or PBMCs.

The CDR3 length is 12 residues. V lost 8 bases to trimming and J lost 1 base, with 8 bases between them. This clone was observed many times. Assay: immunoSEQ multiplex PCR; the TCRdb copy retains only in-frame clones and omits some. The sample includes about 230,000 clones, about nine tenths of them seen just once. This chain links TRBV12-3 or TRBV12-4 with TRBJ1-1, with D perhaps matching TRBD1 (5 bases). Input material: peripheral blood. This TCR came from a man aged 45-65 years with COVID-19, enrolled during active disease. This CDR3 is CASGGENTEAFF. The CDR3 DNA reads TGTGCCAGCGGGGGGGAGAACACTGAAGCTTTCTTT.